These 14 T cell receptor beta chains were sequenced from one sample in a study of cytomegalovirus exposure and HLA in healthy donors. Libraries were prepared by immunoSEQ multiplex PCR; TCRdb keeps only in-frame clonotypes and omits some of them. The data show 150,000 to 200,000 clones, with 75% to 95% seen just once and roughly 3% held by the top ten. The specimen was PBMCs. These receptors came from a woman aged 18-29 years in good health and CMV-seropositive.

The CDR3 loop reads CASSYRGQANYGYTF. CDR3 DNA sequence: TGTGCCAGCAGTTACCGGGGACAGGCTAACTATGGCTACACCTTC. J is TRBJ1-2 and V is TRBV6-5, with 8 nucleotides matching TRBD1. Germline V gene lookup returns CDR1 MNHEY and CDR2 SVGAGI. The CDR3 is made up of 15 amino acids. The V segment lost 2 bases and the J segment 0 bases; nucleotides outside the gene matches: 2.

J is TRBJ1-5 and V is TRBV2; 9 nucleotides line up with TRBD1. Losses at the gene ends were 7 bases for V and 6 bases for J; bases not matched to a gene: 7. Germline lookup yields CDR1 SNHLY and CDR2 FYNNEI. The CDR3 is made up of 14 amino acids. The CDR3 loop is CASTVDRGGQPQHF. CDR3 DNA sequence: TGTGCCAGCACGGTCGACAGGGGGGGTCAGCCCCAGCATTTT.

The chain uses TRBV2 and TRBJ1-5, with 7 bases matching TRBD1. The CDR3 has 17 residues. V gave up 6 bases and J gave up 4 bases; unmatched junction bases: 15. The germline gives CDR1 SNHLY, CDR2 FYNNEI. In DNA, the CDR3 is TGTGCCAGCAGAGAGTCGCGTCGACAGGGACGGAATCAGCCCCAGCATTTT. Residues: CASRESRRQGRNQPQHF.

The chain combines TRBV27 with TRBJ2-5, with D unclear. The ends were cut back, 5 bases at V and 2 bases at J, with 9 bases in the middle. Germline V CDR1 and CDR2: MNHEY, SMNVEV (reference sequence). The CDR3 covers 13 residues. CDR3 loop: CASSPRRQETQYF. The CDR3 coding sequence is TGTGCCAGCAGTCCAAGGCGGCAAGAGACCCAGTACTTC.

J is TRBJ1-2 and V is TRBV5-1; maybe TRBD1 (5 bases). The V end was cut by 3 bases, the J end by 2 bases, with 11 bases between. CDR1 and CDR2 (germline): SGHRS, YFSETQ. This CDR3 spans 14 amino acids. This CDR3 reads CASSYGAGNYGYTF. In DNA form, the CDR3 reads TGCGCCAGCAGCTACGGGGCGGGGAACTATGGCTACACCTTC. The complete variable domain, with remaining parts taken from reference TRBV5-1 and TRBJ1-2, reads KAGVTQTPRYLIKTRGQQVTLSCSPISGHRSVSWYQQTPGQGLQFLFEYFSETQRNKGNFPGRFSGRQFSNSRSEMNVSTLELGDSALYLCASSYGAGNYGYTFGSGTRLTVV.

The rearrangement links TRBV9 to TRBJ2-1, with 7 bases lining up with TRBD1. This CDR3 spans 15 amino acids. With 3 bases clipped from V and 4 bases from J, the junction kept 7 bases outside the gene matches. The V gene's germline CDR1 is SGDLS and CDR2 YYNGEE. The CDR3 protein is CASSDRDSAYNEQFF. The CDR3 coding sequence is TGTGCCAGCAGCGACCGGGACAGCGCTTACAATGAGCAGTTCTTC.

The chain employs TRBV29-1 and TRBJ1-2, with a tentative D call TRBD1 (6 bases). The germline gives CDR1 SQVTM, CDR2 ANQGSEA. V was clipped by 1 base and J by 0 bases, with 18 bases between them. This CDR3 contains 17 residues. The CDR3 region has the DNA TGCAGCGTTGAAGGCGCACAGACAGGCCCGGCTAACTATGGCTACACCTTC. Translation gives CSVEGAQTGPANYGYTF.

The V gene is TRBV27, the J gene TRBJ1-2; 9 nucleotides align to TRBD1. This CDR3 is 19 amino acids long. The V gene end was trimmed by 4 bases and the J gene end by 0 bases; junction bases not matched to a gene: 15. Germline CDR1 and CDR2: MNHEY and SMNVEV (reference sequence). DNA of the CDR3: TGTGCCAGCAGTTCTCTATCGGGCTTTAACAGGGGGCCTAACTATGGCTACACCTTC. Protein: CASSSLSGFNRGPNYGYTF.

This CDR3 reads CASSEGTENTEAFF. CDR3 sequence (DNA): TGTGCCAGCAGTGAAGGGACAGAGAACACTGAAGCTTTCTTT. The chain recombines TRBV6-1 with TRBJ1-1, with TRBD1 as a possible D gene (6 bases). There are 14 residues in the CDR3. Trimming removed 1 base from V and 1 base from J, with 7 bases in between. Germline CDR1 reads MNHNS; CDR2 reads SASEGT.

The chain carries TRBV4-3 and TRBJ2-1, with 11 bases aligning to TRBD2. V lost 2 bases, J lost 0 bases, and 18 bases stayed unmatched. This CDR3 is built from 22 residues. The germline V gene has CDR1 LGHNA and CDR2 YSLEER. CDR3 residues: CASSQWATGRTSGFSSYNEQFF. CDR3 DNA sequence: TGCGCCAGCAGCCAATGGGCAACAGGAAGGACTAGCGGGTTCAGCTCCTACAATGAGCAGTTCTTC.

The CDR3 bases are TGTGCCAGCAGCCCGGGACTAGCGGGAGGGCCGGACTTCCAGTACTTC. Amino acid sequence: CASSPGLAGGPDFQYF. This chain connects TRBV7-9 to TRBJ2-7; 16 positions match TRBD2. V was clipped by 5 bases and J by 10 bases; unmatched bases: 11. This CDR3 has 16 residues. The germline V gene has CDR1 SEHNR and CDR2 FQNEAQ (reference sequence).

The CDR3 spells CAISRLGQGEAFF. CDR3 sequence (DNA): TGTGCCATCAGTAGACTGGGACAGGGTGAAGCTTTCTTT. The rearrangement links TRBV10-3 to TRBJ1-1; 9 positions agree with TRBD1. The J segment lost 7 bases and the V segment lost 5 bases, leaving 5 bases of the junction unmatched. The CDR3 is made up of 13 amino acids. CDR1 ENHRY and CDR2 SYGVKD come from the germline V gene.

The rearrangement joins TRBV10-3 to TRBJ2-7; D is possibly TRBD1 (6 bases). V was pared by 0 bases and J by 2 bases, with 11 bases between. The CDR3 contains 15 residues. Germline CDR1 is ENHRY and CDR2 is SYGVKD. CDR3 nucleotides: TGTGCCATCAGTGAGTCACCAGGACAGACCTACGAGCAGTACTTC. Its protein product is CAISESPGQTYEQYF.

Here the CDR3 DNA reads TGTGCCAGCAGCGTAGAGAATAGGGGAAATGAGCAGTTCTTC. Translating gives CASSVENRGNEQFF. The chain couples TRBV9 to TRBJ2-1, with D perhaps matching TRBD1 (5 bases). The CDR3 extends over 14 amino acids. Trimming took 0 bases from V and 7 from J, leaving 11 bases between them. Germline V gene sequence: CDR1 SGDLS, CDR2 YYNGEE.